The rows below give T cell receptor beta chains drawn from one sample of a study of naive and memory T cell subsets. TCRdb redid the calling of the UMI-ligation and nested PCR reads with MiXCR, one entry per CDR3 protein. The sample lists approximately 82,000 distinct CDR3 sequences, 7% occurring once. The sequencing sample was made of central memory CD4+ T cells from blood. All receptors come from a human donor in good health. CDR3s include the opening cysteine and the closing phenylalanine or tryptophan. A D gene is named only where the DNA matches it firmly. Expanded clones are given a class, and other clones once, few, many or no size at all.

V	size	J	D	DNA	CDR3
TRBV10-3	.	TRBJ2-3	.	TGTGCCATCAGTGACACAGATACGCAGTATTTT	CAISDTDTQYF
TRBV25-1	many	TRBJ1-1	.	TGTGCCAGCAGTGAATCATGGGGGCAAGGGACTGAAGCTTTCTTT	CASSESWGQGTEAFF
TRBV5-1	.	TRBJ1-6	TRBD1	TGCGCCAGCAGCTTGAACTTACAGGGGAACAATTCACCCCTCCACTTT	CASSLNLQGNNSPLHF
TRBV11-3	many	TRBJ2-1	TRBD1	TGTGCCAGCAGCACGATGACAGGGGGCATTGGCGGGCAGTTCTTC	CASSTMTGGIGGQFF
TRBV7-3	many	TRBJ2-3	TRBD2	TGTGCCAGCAGCTCTAGCGGGAGGGCCACAGTTCTGAGAGATACGCAGTATTTT	CASSSSGRATVLRDTQYF
TRBV6-1	.	TRBJ1-2	.	TGTGCCAGCAGTCGGGCTAGTGTTGAGAACTATGGCTACACCTTC	CASSRASVENYGYTF
TRBV4-2	many	TRBJ1-5	TRBD1	TGTGCCAGCAGCCAAGATCGGACAGGGGCGCAGCCCCAGCATTTT	CASSQDRTGAQPQHF
TRBV2	many	TRBJ2-1	TRBD1	TGTGCCAGCAGTGCCACCCCACAGGGGTCTGAGCAGTTCTTC	CASSATPQGSEQFF
TRBV7-2	many	TRBJ2-3	.	TGTGCCAGCAGCCCCCCGGGTCGTGGAGATACGCAGTATTTT	CASSPPGRGDTQYF
TRBV30	many	TRBJ2-7	.	TGTGCCTGGAGTATATCCTACGAGCAGTACTTC	CAWSISYEQYF
TRBV20-1	many	TRBJ1-1	.	TGCAGTGCTCGGGCCCCGAACACTGAAGCTTTCTTT	CSARAPNTEAFF
TRBV4-3	medium-sized	TRBJ1-1	.	TGCGCCAGCAGCCAAGACGGCGGGTTCGGAAGAAACACTGAAGCTTTCTTT	CASSQDGGFGRNTEAFF
TRBV3-1	many	TRBJ2-7	.	TGTGCCAGCAGTCGGGCAGGGATCCACGAGCAGTACTTC	CASSRAGIHEQYF
TRBV3-1	many	TRBJ1-2	TRBD1	TGTGCCAGCAGCCGGGACAGTGACTATGGCTACACCTTC	CASSRDSDYGYTF
TRBV20-1	few	TRBJ2-1	.	TGCAGTGCCAAAAAGATGACCGGGGGCCAGTACAATGAGCAGTTCTTC	CSAKKMTGGQYNEQFF
TRBV7-2	many	TRBJ2-3	.	TGTGCCAGCAGCCTAAGGCCTGCCCTCGGAGGGGCAGATACGCAGTATTTT	CASSLRPALGGADTQYF
TRBV3-1	many	TRBJ2-7	.	TGTGCCAGCAGCCAAGCTCTTGGCGAGCAGTACTTC	CASSQALGEQYF
TRBV6-2/TRBV6-3	few	TRBJ2-7	.	TGTGCCAGCACTCTCCGGGACGCAAGAGCCTACGAGCAGTACTTC	CASTLRDARAYEQYF
TRBV7-2	.	TRBJ2-7	TRBD2	TGTGCCAGCAGCTTGACTAGCGGGGGGGCTAGCGAGCAGTACTTC	CASSLTSGGASEQYF